Presented here are 25 T cell receptor beta chains from one specimen sequenced in a study of cytomegalovirus exposure and HLA in healthy donors (dated by TCRdb to the late 2010s). The library was generated by the immunoSEQ multiplex PCR assay. A mixture of 60 forward primers for TCR Vbeta segments and 13 reverse primers for TCR Jbeta segments was used in the multiplex PCR. TCRdb holds this immuneACCESS table with in-frame rearrangements only. Some clones are missing; in checked studies, unresolved V genes explain under half, and the rest has no known cause. The sample includes just over 150,000 clones, with approximately 82% observed a single time. The top ten clonotypes cover 5% to 7.5% of the sample. The sequenced material came from PBMCs. The receptor source for this set is a woman aged 50 to 65 in good health and CMV-seropositive.

This clone has only a few counts. The CDR3 DNA reads TGTGCCAGTATGGGCAGGGTTACAGATACGCAGTATTTT. Translation: CASMGRVTDTQYF. This sequence joins TRBV19 and TRBJ2-3, with D perhaps TRBD1 (5 bases). CDR3 length equals 13 residues. Deletions cut 7 bases from V and 3 bases from J, with 11 bases between. The V gene's germline CDR1 is LNHDA and CDR2 SQIVND (reference sequence).

This clone was picked up one time. This sequence joins TRBV6-5 and TRBJ1-4; perhaps TRBD1 as D (5 bases). CDR3 length: 13 residues. The V gene's germline CDR1 is MNHEY and CDR2 SVGAGI. The V end was cut by 7 bases, the J end by 5 bases, with 11 bases between. The DNA for the CDR3 is TGTGCCAGCACGGGGGACCCAAATGAAAAACTGTTTTTT. Protein sequence: CASTGDPNEKLFF.

This clone occurred a few times. The CDR3 sequence: CASSQDVGKQGPTEAFF. CDR3 sequence (DNA): TGCGCCAGCAGCCAAGATGTAGGGAAACAGGGACCCACTGAAGCTTTCTTT. The gene calls are TRBV4-3 and TRBJ1-1; a weak D match, TRBD1 (6 bases). The CDR3 spans 17 residues. Germline CDR1 LGHNA, CDR2 YSLEER. The V end lost 0 bases, the J end lost 4 bases, and 18 bases lay between the germline ends.

The V and J genes are TRBV28 and TRBJ2-5, with 8 positions matching TRBD2. Germline V gives CDR1 MDHEN, CDR2 SYDVKM. This CDR3 contains 17 residues. Losses at the gene ends were 5 bases for V and 2 bases for J; bases not matched to a gene: 13. The CDR3 reads CASSLHRAGGPQETQYF. CDR3 DNA sequence: TGTGCCAGCAGTCTCCACCGGGCGGGGGGACCGCAAGAGACCCAGTACTTC.

The rearrangement links TRBV7-2 to TRBJ1-5; D may be TRBD1 (5 bases). Trimming removed 4 bases from V and 3 bases from J, with 13 bases in between. Germline V CDR1 and CDR2: SGHTA, FQGNSA. The CDR3 totals 15 residues. The CDR3: CASSSDTSVNQPQHF. The CDR3 coding sequence is TGTGCCAGCAGCTCGGACACCTCGGTCAATCAGCCCCAGCATTTT. The whole variable domain, filled in from reference TRBV7-2 and TRBJ1-5, reads GAGVSQSPSNKVTEKGKDVELRCDPISGHTALYWYRQSLGQGLEFLIYFQGNSAPDKSGLPSDRFSAERTGGSVSTLTIQRTQQEDSAVYLCASSSDTSVNQPQHFGDGTRLSIL.

The chain recombines TRBV7-3 with TRBJ2-1, with 7 bases lining up with TRBD1. V was pared by 5 bases and J by 8 bases, with 12 bases of the junction left unmatched. In germline, CDR1 is SGHTA, CDR2 FQGTGA. CDR3 size: 15 residues. The CDR3 region is CASSLYRGEIYEQFF. In nucleotides, the CDR3 is TGTGCCAGCAGCCTCTACAGGGGAGAGATATATGAGCAGTTCTTC.

This chain uses TRBV2 with TRBJ1-6; 9 bases agree with TRBD1. V gave up 5 bases and J gave up 11 bases; unmatched junction bases: 10. This CDR3 contains 15 residues. Germline CDR1 reads SNHLY; CDR2 reads FYNNEI. This CDR3 reads CASSPRDRVSAPLHF. For the CDR3, the DNA is TGTGCCAGCAGTCCCCGGGACAGGGTATCGGCACCCCTCCACTTT.

The chain uses TRBV7-2 and TRBJ1-5; no clear D. The CDR3 covers 15 residues. Germline V lookup: CDR1 SGHTA, CDR2 FQGNSA. The germline V and J ends were trimmed by 1 base and 6 bases, with 13 bases remaining between them. In nucleotides, the CDR3 is TGTGCCAGCAGCTTAGTTTCAGGTGTCGGTCAGCCCCAGCATTTT. It encodes CASSLVSGVGQPQHF. Complete variable domain (other parts from reference TRBV7-2 and TRBJ1-5): GAGVSQSPSNKVTEKGKDVELRCDPISGHTALYWYRQSLGQGLEFLIYFQGNSAPDKSGLPSDRFSAERTGGSVSTLTIQRTQQEDSAVYLCASSLVSGVGQPQHFGDGTRLSIL.

The V call is TRBV6-5, the J call TRBJ2-2; D perhaps matches TRBD1 (5 bases). The V end lost 4 bases, the J end lost 0 bases, and 12 bases lay between the germline ends. CDR1 is MNHEY, CDR2 SVGAGI, per germline. The CDR3 runs 16 residues. The CDR3, as DNA: TGTGCCAGCAGTTCCTTGCGACAGACGAACACCGGGGAGCTGTTTTTT. This codes for CASSSLRQTNTGELFF.

The chain carries TRBV10-1 and TRBJ2-3; D possibly corresponds to TRBD1 (5 bases). Germline CDR1 WNHNN, CDR2 SYGVQD (reference sequence). Trimming removed 3 bases at V and 2 bases at J, with 12 bases between. This CDR3 is 15 amino acids long. In DNA, the CDR3 is TGCGCCAGCAGTGACGGGCAGGGAAACACAGATACGCAGTATTTT. Amino acids: CASSDGQGNTDTQYF.

V is TRBV2 and J is TRBJ2-1; 7 bases agree with TRBD2. Losses at the gene ends were 7 bases for V and 10 bases for J; bases not matched to a gene: 7. Germline V CDR1 and CDR2: SNHLY, FYNNEI. The CDR3 runs 12 residues. CDR3 in DNA: TGTGCCAGCAAGGGAGGGGTGAGGGAGCAGTTCTTC. The encoded protein is CASKGGVREQFF.

The V and J genes are TRBV27 and TRBJ1-1; 10 nucleotides match TRBD1. V lost 6 bases, J lost 4 bases, and 5 bases stayed unmatched. This CDR3 has 14 amino acids. Per germline, CDR1 MNHEY and CDR2 SMNVEV (reference sequence). As DNA, the CDR3 is TGTGCCAGCAGACGGGACAGGGGTTCCACTGAAGCTTTCTTT. This sequence encodes CASRRDRGSTEAFF.

The CDR3 nucleotides are TGCGCCAGCAGCTGGGGGGGGACAGGGTCCTACGAGCAGTACTTC. Its translation is CASSWGGTGSYEQYF. This chain uses TRBV5-1 with TRBJ2-7; 9 bases map to TRBD1. Trimming at V came to 3 bases and at J to 1 base, leaving 5 bases not matched to a gene. The CDR3 loop spans 15 amino acids. CDR1 is SGHRS, CDR2 YFSETQ, per germline.

The V and J genes are TRBV15 and TRBJ2-7, with 8 bases aligning to TRBD1. The V and J ends lost 5 bases and 2 bases, in that order; junction bases with no gene match: 5. There are 14 residues in the CDR3. Germline V lookup: CDR1 LNHNV, CDR2 YYDKDF (reference sequence). The DNA of the CDR3 is TGTGCCACCAGCGCCCCGGGACAGGCCTACGAGCAGTACTTC. Amino acids: CATSAPGQAYEQYF.

The chain couples TRBV12-5 to TRBJ2-1; possible D gene TRBD2, 7 bases. The germline gives CDR1 LGHNT, CDR2 FRNRAP. V was pared by 7 bases and J by 6 bases, with 22 bases between. This CDR3 region has 16 residues. CDR3 sequence: CASALPAGAGFNEQFF. In DNA, the CDR3 is TGTGCTAGTGCCCTCCCCGCGGGGGCGGGGTTCAATGAGCAGTTCTTC.

V is TRBV9 and J is TRBJ2-5, with 7 nucleotides matching TRBD1. CDR1 is SGDLS and CDR2 is YYNGEE in the germline V gene. The CDR3 is 14 residues long. The ends lost 2 bases at V and 1 base at J; junction bases unmatched: 2. The CDR3 bases are TGTGCCAGCAGCGTTGACAGGGTCCAAGAGACCCAGTACTTC. Its protein is CASSVDRVQETQYF.

The chain links TRBV21-1 to TRBJ1-2; TRBD1 reflects the table's D call only, with no check against the DNA. TRBV21-1 is designated a pseudogene. CDR3 length equals 11 residues. CDR3 nucleotide sequence: TGTGCCAGCAGGACAGAAGATGGCTACACCTTC. Its translation: CASRTEDGYTF.

The chain uses TRBV27 and TRBJ1-6; 8 nucleotides agree with TRBD1. Germline CDR1 and CDR2: MNHEY and SMNVEV (reference sequence). The V gene end was trimmed by 4 bases and the J gene end by 6 bases; junction bases not matched to a gene: 8. The CDR3 has 16 amino acids. This CDR3 is CASSYGQGSINSPLHF. In DNA form, the CDR3 reads TGTGCCAGCAGTTATGGACAGGGTTCGATTAATTCACCCCTCCACTTT.

This CDR3 reads CATSSRVPYEQYF. The DNA for the CDR3 is TGTGCCACCAGCAGCAGGGTCCCCTACGAGCAGTACTTC. The V gene is TRBV15, the J gene TRBJ2-7; a weak D match, TRBD1 (5 bases). V lost 3 bases to trimming and J lost 2 bases, with 8 bases between them. CDR3 size: 13 residues. CDR1 is LNHNV and CDR2 is YYDKDF in the germline V gene (reference sequence).

This chain uses TRBV14 with TRBJ1-2; D is possibly TRBD1 (6 bases). Trimming cost V 0 bases and J 4 bases, with 12 bases left between them. The CDR3 is 15 amino acids. The germline gives CDR1 SGHDN, CDR2 FVKESK. CDR3 in amino acids: CASSQDRGFIYGYTF. The CDR3 DNA sequence: TGTGCCAGCAGCCAAGATAGGGGGTTCATCTATGGCTACACCTTC.

This chain connects TRBV10-3 to TRBJ2-3, with D perhaps TRBD1 (6 bases). CDR3 length: 14 amino acids. The V end lost 2 bases, the J end lost 4 bases, and 10 bases lay between the germline ends. CDR1 and CDR2 (germline): ENHRY, SYGVKD. The CDR3 region has the DNA TGTGCCATCAGTGAGCTGGGGGCGTCAGATACGCAGTATTTT. Protein sequence: CAISELGASDTQYF.

The DNA of the CDR3 is TGTGCCAGCAGCTTGCCGGGACAGGGGAAATACGAGCAGTACTTC. Translating gives CASSLPGQGKYEQYF. This chain connects TRBV5-6 to TRBJ2-7; 10 bases are a match to TRBD1. Germline V gene data show CDR1 as SGHDT and CDR2 as YYEEEE. The junction had 5 bases not matched to a gene; V was cut back by 1 base and J by 4 bases. The CDR3 has 15 amino acids.

This chain joins TRBV7-8 and TRBJ1-2, with D unclear. The germline V and J ends were trimmed by 1 base and 8 bases, with 11 bases remaining between them. This CDR3 contains 13 residues. Germline CDR1 is SGHVS and CDR2 is FQNEAQ. The DNA of the CDR3 is TGTGCCAGCAGCTTAGATGGGCGGGAGGGCTACACCTTC. Translating it yields CASSLDGREGYTF.

V usage is TRBV19 and J usage is TRBJ2-3, with D perhaps TRBD2 (6 bases). Trimming removed 1 base at V and 6 bases at J, with 11 bases between. Germline V gives CDR1 LNHDA, CDR2 SQIVND (reference sequence). The CDR3 runs to 14 residues. The CDR3 region has the DNA TGTGCCAGTAGTATAGCGGCTAGCGCCGATACGCAGTATTTT. Encoded protein: CASSIAASADTQYF.

The gene calls are TRBV5-6 and TRBJ2-3, with 9 positions matching TRBD2. The CDR3 covers 15 residues. Unmatched junction bases numbered 5, after V lost 4 bases and J lost 2 bases. CDR1 is SGHDT and CDR2 is YYEEEE in the germline V gene. Here the CDR3 DNA reads TGTGCCAGCAGCATGACTAGCGGAGACACAGATACGCAGTATTTT. It translates to CASSMTSGDTDTQYF.